What follows describes a single TCR beta chain. Germline V gives CDR1 LNHDA, CDR2 SQIVND (reference sequence). The CDR3 spans 15 residues. V dropped 5 bases and J dropped 2 bases, with 14 bases sitting between them. The source of the sample is a study of long-term antiretroviral therapy in people with HIV. Assay version v3.0 of immunoSEQ was used, and it was run at survey level. Sequencing used immunoSEQ multiplex PCR; TCRdb keeps in-frame clones, though not all of them. The sample has about 24,000 clones; approximately 86% are singletons. The input for sequencing was unsorted PBMCs, taken 1.8 years before starting antiretroviral therapy. The receptor was derived from a man in his forties or fifties with HIV. The V call is TRBV19, the J call TRBJ2-3; the D is unclear. CDR3 DNA: TGTGCCAGTAGTGTCATGGTACTATCCACAGATACGCAGTATTTT. Its protein is CASSVMVLSTDTQYF.